The source of this TCR beta chain is a study of blood T cell repertoires in COVID-19. About the research overall: T cells, B-cell-depleted T cells, or PBMCs provided the cDNA or gDNA that served as material.

Original processing methods: Estimation of nucleated cell counts was performed using reference gene primer amplification. TCRdb's copy holds only in-frame clones and misses some; the assay was immunoSEQ multiplex PCR. The V and J calls and clone size were taken over from that table, and D and trimming were inferred from the DNA. The sample carries hundreds of thousands of clones, 65% to 90% recorded once. V was pared by 5 bases and J by 9 bases, with 15 bases between. Germline values: CDR1 SGHTA, CDR2 FQGNSA. The CDR3 is made up of 13 amino acids. This clonotype originated in a woman older than 75 with active or convalescent COVID-19. The sample comprised peripheral blood. This sequence joins TRBV7-2 and TRBJ2-3, with D tentatively TRBD2 (6 bases). The CDR3 sequence is CASSPDGGGTQYF. The CDR3 DNA reads as TGTGCCAGCAGCCCGGACGGGGGAGGCACGCAGTATTTT.